Listed below are T cell receptor beta chains from one sample, sequenced in a study of identical twins. Each CDR3 protein is one row after TCRdb ran MiXCR on the 5' RACE reads. Of 400,000 to 500,000 distinct CDR3 sequences in the sample, under 20% are singletons; the top ten hold around 10%. The sequencing sample was made of naive T cells sorted from blood. The receptors derive from a man aged 50-60 years in good health. Each CDR3 is given with its conserved first and last residue. Each record gives: clone size, V gene, D gene, J gene, CDR3 DNA, CDR3 protein. The D gene is left open where the match is weak. Clone size, where shown, is once, few, many, or a class for clones that have expanded.

>few|TRBV6-2/TRBV6-3|TRBD1|TRBJ1-1
TGTGCCAGCGGAAACAGGGGTCACCGAGAAGCTTTCTTT
CASGNRGHREAFF
>many|TRBV2|NA|TRBJ1-1
TGTGCCAGCATTCCCAGAATAATGAACACTGAAGCTTTCTTT
CASIPRIMNTEAFF
>few|TRBV5-1|TRBD1|TRBJ2-7
TGCGCCAGCAGCTCCCCCAGGGGGAAGATCTCCTACGAGCAGTACTTC
CASSSPRGKISYEQYF
>few|TRBV6-2/TRBV6-3|TRBD2|TRBJ2-5
TGTGCCAGCAGTTGGGCGGGGGGGCCGCAAGAGACCCAGTACTTC
CASSWAGGPQETQYF
>few|TRBV29-1|NA|TRBJ2-5
TGCAGCGTTGCAAAGGGGCGGGAGACCCAGTACTTC
CSVAKGRETQYF
>NA|TRBV7-2|TRBD1|TRBJ1-6
TGTGCCAGCAGCGCGGGACAGGTCGTTTATTCACCCCTCCACTTT
CASSAGQVVYSPLHF
>NA|TRBV24-1|TRBD2|TRBJ2-5
TGTGCCACCAGTGTTAGCGGGGAACAGGGAAAAGAGACCCAGTACTTC
CATSVSGEQGKETQYF
>NA|TRBV12-3/TRBV12-4|NA|TRBJ2-7
TGTGCCAGCAGTTTGAGGACCCAGGGGTCCTACGAGCAGTACTTC
CASSLRTQGSYEQYF
>NA|TRBV6-2/TRBV6-3|TRBD1|TRBJ2-1
TGTGCCAGCAGCGAATACAGGGGGAAGTCCTACAATGAGCAGTTCTTC
CASSEYRGKSYNEQFF
>few|TRBV6-5|TRBD1|TRBJ1-2
TGTGCCAGCAGACTGACAGGGTCTGGCTACACCTTC
CASRLTGSGYTF
>few|TRBV6-6|TRBD1|TRBJ1-1
TGTGCCAGTACACAGGGGGTCGGGAGGGAAGCTTTCTTT
CASTQGVGREAFF
>many|TRBV12-3/TRBV12-4|NA|TRBJ2-1
TGTGCCAGTCAAGGGGAGAGGGTCTACAATGAGCAGTTCTTC
CASQGERVYNEQFF
>NA|TRBV30|NA|TRBJ1-1
TGTGCCTGGAGTGTCAGGGTTGAGACTGAAGCTTTCTTT
CAWSVRVETEAFF
>NA|TRBV20-1|NA|TRBJ2-2
TGCAGTGCTAGAAGTCGGGGGGCAACCGGGGAGCTGTTTTTT
CSARSRGATGELFF
>NA|TRBV27|TRBD1|TRBJ1-6
TGTGCCAGCAGTTTACTCCCCCACAGGGGGCTCCTCCACTTT
CASSLLPHRGLLHF
>many|TRBV7-2|NA|TRBJ1-2
TGTGCCAGCAGCTTAGAAGGTGGCTATGGCTACACCTTC
CASSLEGGYGYTF
>NA|TRBV4-2|NA|TRBJ1-1
TGTGCCAGCAGCCTGGACACGACCAACACTGAAGCTTTCTTT
CASSLDTTNTEAFF
>few|TRBV15|TRBD2|TRBJ2-1
TGTGCCACCAGCAGAGATACTAGCGGGACCTACAATGAGCAGTTCTTC
CATSRDTSGTYNEQFF
>few|TRBV7-2|NA|TRBJ1-5
TGTGCCAGCAGCTTAGGTGGGCGGGGACCCAATCAGCCCCAGCATTTT
CASSLGGRGPNQPQHF
>NA|TRBV12-3/TRBV12-4|NA|TRBJ1-5
TGTGCCAGCAGTTTAGGACAGGCTCGGGGTAGCAATCAGCCCCAGCATTTT
CASSLGQARGSNQPQHF
>NA|TRBV12-3/TRBV12-4|TRBD1|TRBJ1-2
TGTGCCAGCAGTTCCCATCTTGACAGGGAAAACTATGGCTACACCTTC
CASSSHLDRENYGYTF
>NA|TRBV9|NA|TRBJ2-7
TGTGCCAGCAGCGTAGGTACGCTAACCTCCTACGAGCAGTACTTC
CASSVGTLTSYEQYF
>NA|TRBV13|NA|TRBJ2-7
TGTGCCAGCAGCACCCGGGATAAGAGGTGGGAGCAGTACTTC
CASSTRDKRWEQYF
>NA|TRBV27|TRBD2|TRBJ2-5
TGTGCCAGCAGTTTGACTAGCGTCCAAGAGACCCAGTACTTC
CASSLTSVQETQYF
>many|TRBV7-2|NA|TRBJ2-3
TGTGCCAGCAGCTCCCAGGGCAGGTCAGATACGCAGTATTTT
CASSSQGRSDTQYF
>few|TRBV28|NA|TRBJ1-1
TGTGCCAGCAGTTACAGGGAGGGGGCTGAAGCTTTCTTT
CASSYREGAEAFF
>NA|TRBV7-9|TRBD2|TRBJ2-1
TGTGCCAGCAGGCCCGGACTAGCGGGAGGCAATGAGCAGTTCTTC
CASRPGLAGGNEQFF
>NA|TRBV9|TRBD1|TRBJ1-2
TGTGCCAGCAGCGGACAGGGAGTTTATGGCTACACCTTC
CASSGQGVYGYTF
>NA|TRBV20-1|NA|TRBJ1-5
TGCAGTGCTAGAAAGGGGGGAAATAGCAATCAGCCCCAGCATTTT
CSARKGGNSNQPQHF
>NA|TRBV2|NA|TRBJ2-7
TGTGCCAGCAGTGAAGCGCTCCTTTTTGGTTCGAAAAGCTACGAGCAGTACTTC
CASSEALLFGSKSYEQYF
>many|TRBV12-3/TRBV12-4|NA|TRBJ1-5
TGTGCCAGCAGCCTCGGGGAGGGACTGACTACGCCCCAGCATTTT
CASSLGEGLTTPQHF
>NA|TRBV7-2|TRBD1|TRBJ2-7
TGTGCCAGCAGTTTGACAGGGGTGCCCTACGAGCAGTACTTC
CASSLTGVPYEQYF
>few|TRBV7-2|NA|TRBJ2-2
TGTGCCAGCAGCTTCTACTGGACAGTGAACACCGGGGAGCTGTTTTTT
CASSFYWTVNTGELFF
>few|TRBV4-3|NA|TRBJ2-3
TGCGCCAGCAGCCTGGACGGACTATCCACAGATACGCAGTATTTT
CASSLDGLSTDTQYF
>few|TRBV20-1|TRBD2|TRBJ2-3
TGCAGTGCTAGCTCGACTAGCGGGAGGGATACGCAGTATTTT
CSASSTSGRDTQYF
>few|TRBV15|NA|TRBJ2-2
TGTGCCACCAGCAGGCCGAACACCGGGGAGCTGTTTTTT
CATSRPNTGELFF
>few|TRBV25-1|TRBD2|TRBJ2-5
TGTGCCAGCAGTGAATGGTCATCCGGGACTAGACCAACGGAGACCCAGTACTTC
CASSEWSSGTRPTETQYF
>few|TRBV5-4|NA|TRBJ2-7
TGTGCCAGCAGCCGCGGGTCCGCGAGCTCCTACGAGCAGTACTTC
CASSRGSASSYEQYF
>few|TRBV29-1|TRBD2|TRBJ2-5
TGCAGCGTTCCCTCCCCAGCGGGGGGTAAACAAGAGACCCAGTACTTC
CSVPSPAGGKQETQYF
>NA|TRBV15|TRBD1|TRBJ1-2
TGTGCCACCAGCAGAGAATACAGGGGGCGAGGAGATGGCTACACCTTC
CATSREYRGRGDGYTF
>few|TRBV12-3/TRBV12-4|TRBD1|TRBJ2-5
TGTGCCAGCAGTCCGACAGGGGGCCTACAAGAGACCCAGTACTTC
CASSPTGGLQETQYF
>few|TRBV24-1|TRBD2|TRBJ2-1
TGTGCCACCAGTGACCCCTCGAGCGGGAGCATCAGGAATGAGCAGTTCTTC
CATSDPSSGSIRNEQFF
>many|TRBV29-1|NA|TRBJ1-1
TGCAGCGTTGATCAGGGTCTGGACACTGAAGCTTTCTTT
CSVDQGLDTEAFF
>few|TRBV29-1|NA|TRBJ2-3
TGCAGCGTCCCTTTGGGCGGAGCTAGCACAGATACGCAGTATTTT
CSVPLGGASTDTQYF
>few|TRBV27|TRBD1|TRBJ1-2
TGTGCCAGCAGCCGGACAGGCCCACCTTTTAACTATGGCTACACCTTC
CASSRTGPPFNYGYTF
>many|TRBV10-3|TRBD2|TRBJ2-5
TGTGCCCTCGGGGGAGGGGACGGAGAGACCCAGTACTTC
CALGGGDGETQYF
>NA|TRBV20-1|TRBD2|TRBJ2-7
TGCAGTGCTAGGGAAGCGGGGGGGCCTTCCGAGCAGTACTTC
CSAREAGGPSEQYF
>few|TRBV10-3|TRBD2|TRBJ2-3
TGTGCCATCAGTGGAACGTCTGGGACGCCCCTAGCGGGATCATCTAGCACAGATACGCAGTATTTT
CAISGTSGTPLAGSSSTDTQYF
>NA|TRBV7-2|TRBD2|TRBJ2-7
TGTGCCAGCAGCTTAGGTTCTAGCGGGATGGACGAGCAGTACTTC
CASSLGSSGMDEQYF
>few|TRBV7-9|TRBD1|TRBJ2-1
TGTGCCAGCAGCGAAACAGGGGACAGTGAGCAGTTCTTC
CASSETGDSEQFF